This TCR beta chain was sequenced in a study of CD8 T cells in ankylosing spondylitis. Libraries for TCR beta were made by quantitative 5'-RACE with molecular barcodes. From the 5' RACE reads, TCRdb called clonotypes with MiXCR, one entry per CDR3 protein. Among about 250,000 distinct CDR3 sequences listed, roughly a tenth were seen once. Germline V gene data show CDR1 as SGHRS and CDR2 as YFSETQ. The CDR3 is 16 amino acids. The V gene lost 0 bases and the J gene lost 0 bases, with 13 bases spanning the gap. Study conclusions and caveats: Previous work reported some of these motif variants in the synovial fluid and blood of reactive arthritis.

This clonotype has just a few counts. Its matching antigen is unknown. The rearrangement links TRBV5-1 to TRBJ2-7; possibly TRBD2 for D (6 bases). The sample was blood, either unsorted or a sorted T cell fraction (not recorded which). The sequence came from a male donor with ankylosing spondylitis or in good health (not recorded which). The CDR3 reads CASSLEYSGGSYEQYF. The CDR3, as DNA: TGCGCCAGCAGCTTGGAGTATAGCGGAGGCTCCTACGAGCAGTACTTC.